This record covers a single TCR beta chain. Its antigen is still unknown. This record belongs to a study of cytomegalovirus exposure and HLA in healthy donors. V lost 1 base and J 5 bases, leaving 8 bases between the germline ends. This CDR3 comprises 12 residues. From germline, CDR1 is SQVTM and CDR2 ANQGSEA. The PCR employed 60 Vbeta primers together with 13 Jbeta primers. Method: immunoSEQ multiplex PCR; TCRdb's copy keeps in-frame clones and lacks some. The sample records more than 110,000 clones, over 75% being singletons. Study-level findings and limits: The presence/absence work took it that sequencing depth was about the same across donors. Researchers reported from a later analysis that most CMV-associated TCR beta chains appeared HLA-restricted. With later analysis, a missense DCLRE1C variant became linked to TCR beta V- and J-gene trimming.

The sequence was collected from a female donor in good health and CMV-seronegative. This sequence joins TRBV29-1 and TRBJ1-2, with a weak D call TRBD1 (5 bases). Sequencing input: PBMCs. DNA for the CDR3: TGCAGCGTTGAAGTGGGGCCTTATGGCTACACCTTC. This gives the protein CSVEVGPYGYTF.